This T cell receptor (beta chain) stems from a study of T cell repertoires in cytomegalovirus infection. At the level of the study: It was the public TCR beta signatures that indicated both CMV infection and matching HLA type.

Study results and caveats: Within the response measured ex vivo, HLA-C-restricted CMV-specific TCR beta clonotypes were dominant. Cumulative public TCR beta family frequency identified CMV carriers with the relevant HLA.

TCRdb passed the reads through MiXCR, listing each CDR3 protein once. The sample lists some 250,000 distinct CDR3 sequences; 9.1% were seen once. The J segment lost 0 bases and the V segment lost 4 bases, leaving 5 bases of the junction unmatched. This CDR3 has 16 amino acids. Germline CDR1 is LGHNA and CDR2 is YNFKEQ. As concerns this clonotype: The antigen is undetermined.

Input material: PBMCs. This rearrangement joins TRBV4-2 to TRBJ2-1, with 8 bases identical to TRBD2. This TCR was recovered from a human donor in good health (CMV status not recorded). Some clones in this sample may be carry-over from other donors' samples. CDR3 DNA sequence: TGTGCCAGCAGCCCGGTCCGGGGGGGCTCCTACAATGAGCAGTTCTTC. Translated, it gives CASSPVRGGSYNEQFF.